This T cell receptor beta chain stems from a study of T cell responses to AZD1222 COVID-19 vaccine. Study background: Whether given at about 4 or about 12 weeks, second doses were pooled. The study's findings and limits: A rise in Spike-specific TCR breadth and depth followed two AZD1222 doses.

The data were produced by immunoSEQ multiplex PCR, yet TCRdb's version contains in-frame clones alone and is incomplete. Among 100,000 to 150,000 clones, about 90% were seen once, and the ten largest hold around 0.96%. On this clone: What it binds is not known.

Trimming at V came to 4 bases and at J to 6 bases, leaving 5 bases not matched to a gene. Germline CDR1 is MNHNS and CDR2 is SASEGT. This CDR3 region has 16 residues. This clonotype was sampled from an adult in good health. V and J are TRBV6-1 and TRBJ2-3, with 15 bases lining up with TRBD2. Sequenced here: peripheral blood, sampled on day 0 of AZD1222 vaccination. The CDR3 DNA is TGTGCCAGCAGTGGGACTAGCGGGAGGGCCTCGGATACGCAGTATTTT. Translated, it gives CASSGTSGRASDTQYF.